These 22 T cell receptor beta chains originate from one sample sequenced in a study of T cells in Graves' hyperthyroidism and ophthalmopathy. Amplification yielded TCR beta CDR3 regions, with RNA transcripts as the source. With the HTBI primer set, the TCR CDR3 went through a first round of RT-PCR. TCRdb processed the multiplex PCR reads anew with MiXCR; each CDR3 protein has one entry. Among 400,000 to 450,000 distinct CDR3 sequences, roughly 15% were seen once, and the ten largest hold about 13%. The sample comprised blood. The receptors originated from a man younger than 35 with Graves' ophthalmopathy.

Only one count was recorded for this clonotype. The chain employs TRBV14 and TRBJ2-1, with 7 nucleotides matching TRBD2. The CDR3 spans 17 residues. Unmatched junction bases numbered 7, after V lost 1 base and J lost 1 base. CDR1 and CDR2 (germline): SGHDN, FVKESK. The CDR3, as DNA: TGTGCCAGCAGCCAAGTGGGAGGGCGGGAATCCTACAATGAGCAGTTCTTC. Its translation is CASSQVGGRESYNEQFF.

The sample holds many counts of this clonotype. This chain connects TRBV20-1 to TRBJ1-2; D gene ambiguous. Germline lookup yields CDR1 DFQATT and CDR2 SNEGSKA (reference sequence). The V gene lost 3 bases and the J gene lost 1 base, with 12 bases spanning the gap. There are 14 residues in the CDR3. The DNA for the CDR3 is TGCAGTGCTAGGTTATCTAACCATAACTATGGCTACACCTTC. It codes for CSARLSNHNYGYTF.

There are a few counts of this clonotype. CDR3 in DNA: TGTGCCACCAGCAGTCGTGGACGGGAGATGTACGAGACCCAGTACTTC. Its protein is CATSSRGREMYETQYF. The chain has TRBV15 and TRBJ2-5; maybe TRBD2 (6 bases). The V end was cut by 3 bases, the J end by 5 bases, with 19 bases between. Germline loops: CDR1 LNHNV, CDR2 YYDKDF (reference sequence). The CDR3 contains 16 residues.

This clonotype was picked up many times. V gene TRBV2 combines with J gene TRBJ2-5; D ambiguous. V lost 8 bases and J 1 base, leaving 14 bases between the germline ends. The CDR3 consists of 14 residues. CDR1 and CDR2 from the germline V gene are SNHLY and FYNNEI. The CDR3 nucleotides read TGTGCCAGCCCCCCGGAGACATTCCAAGAGACCCAGTACTTC. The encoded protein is CASPPETFQETQYF.

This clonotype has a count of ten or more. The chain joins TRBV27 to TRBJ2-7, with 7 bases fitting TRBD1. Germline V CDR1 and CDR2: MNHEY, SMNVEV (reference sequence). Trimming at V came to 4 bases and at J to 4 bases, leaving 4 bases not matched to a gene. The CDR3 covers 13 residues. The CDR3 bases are TGTGCCAGCAGTTGGGGCAGGGGGTACGAGCAGTACTTC. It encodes CASSWGRGYEQYF.

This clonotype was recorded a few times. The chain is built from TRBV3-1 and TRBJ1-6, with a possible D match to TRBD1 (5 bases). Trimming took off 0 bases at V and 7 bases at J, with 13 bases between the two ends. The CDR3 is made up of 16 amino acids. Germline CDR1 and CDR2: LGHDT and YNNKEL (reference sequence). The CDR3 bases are TGTGCCAGCAGCCAAGAGGCCCTGGGGCGGAATTCACCCCTCCACTTT. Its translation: CASSQEALGRNSPLHF.

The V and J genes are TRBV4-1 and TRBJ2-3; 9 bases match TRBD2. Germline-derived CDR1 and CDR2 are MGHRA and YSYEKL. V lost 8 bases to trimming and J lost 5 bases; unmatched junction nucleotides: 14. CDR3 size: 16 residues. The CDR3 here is CASSGGGGRALDTQYF. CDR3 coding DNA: TGCGCCAGCTCGGGGGGCGGCGGGAGGGCCTTAGATACGCAGTATTTT.

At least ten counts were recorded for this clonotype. DNA of the CDR3: TGTGCCAGCAGCCCACTAGCGGGGGACAGAATGAAACAGTTCTTC. Amino acid sequence: CASSPLAGDRMKQFF. This sequence joins TRBV11-2 and TRBJ2-1; 11 nucleotides align to TRBD2. Trimming took 5 bases from V and 13 from J; bases not matched to a gene: 13. The CDR3 is 15 amino acids. Germline V gives CDR1 SGHAT, CDR2 FQNNGV.

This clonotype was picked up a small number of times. CDR3 nucleotides: TGTGCCACCAGTGATAGGTGGGGGGGAGGTGGGGCCAACGTCCTGACTTTC. The encoded protein is CATSDRWGGGGANVLTF. The chain has TRBV24-1 and TRBJ2-6; 7 nucleotides match TRBD2. Per germline, CDR1 KGHDR and CDR2 SFDVKD. V dropped 3 bases and J dropped 3; count of bases not matched to a gene: 7. The CDR3 covers 17 residues.

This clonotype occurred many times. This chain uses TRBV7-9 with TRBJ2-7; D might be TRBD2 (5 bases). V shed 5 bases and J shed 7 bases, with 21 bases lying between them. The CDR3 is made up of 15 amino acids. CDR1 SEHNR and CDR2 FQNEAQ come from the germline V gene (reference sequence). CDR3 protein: CASSPLGRMRGEQYF. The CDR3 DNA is TGTGCCAGCAGCCCTCTGGGGAGAATGCGAGGGGAGCAGTACTTC.

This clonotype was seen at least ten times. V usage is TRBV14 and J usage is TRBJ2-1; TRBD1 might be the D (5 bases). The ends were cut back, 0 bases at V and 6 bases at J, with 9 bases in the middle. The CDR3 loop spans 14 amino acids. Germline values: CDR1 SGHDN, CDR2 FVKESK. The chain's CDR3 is CASSQEYRGNEQFF. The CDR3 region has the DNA TGTGCCAGCAGCCAAGAATATAGGGGCAATGAGCAGTTCTTC.

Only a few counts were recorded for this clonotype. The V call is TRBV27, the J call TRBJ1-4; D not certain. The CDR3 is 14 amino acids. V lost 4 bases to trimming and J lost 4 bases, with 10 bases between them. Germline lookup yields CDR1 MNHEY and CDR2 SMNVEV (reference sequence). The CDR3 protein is CASSSPPFNEKLFF. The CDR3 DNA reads TGTGCCAGCAGTTCCCCCCCTTTTAATGAAAAACTGTTTTTT.

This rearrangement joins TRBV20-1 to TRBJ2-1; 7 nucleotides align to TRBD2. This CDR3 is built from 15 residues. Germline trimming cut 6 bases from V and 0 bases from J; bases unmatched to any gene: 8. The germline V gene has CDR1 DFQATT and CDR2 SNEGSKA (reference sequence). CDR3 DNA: TGCAGTGCCCCACTAGCGCTGAGCTCCTACAATGAGCAGTTCTTC. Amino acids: CSAPLALSSYNEQFF.

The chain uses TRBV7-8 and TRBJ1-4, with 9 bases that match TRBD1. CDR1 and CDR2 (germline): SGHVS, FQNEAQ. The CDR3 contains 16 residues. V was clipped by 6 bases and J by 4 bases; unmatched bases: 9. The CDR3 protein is CASSQIQGAFNEKLFF. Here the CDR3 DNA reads TGTGCCAGCAGTCAGATACAGGGGGCCTTTAATGAAAAACTGTTTTTT.

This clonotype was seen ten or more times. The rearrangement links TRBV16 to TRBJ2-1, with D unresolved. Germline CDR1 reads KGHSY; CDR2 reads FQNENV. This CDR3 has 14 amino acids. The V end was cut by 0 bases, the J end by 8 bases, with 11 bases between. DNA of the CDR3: TGTGCCAGCAGCCAATCAACGGTTCGCGATGAGCAGTTCTTC. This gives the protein CASSQSTVRDEQFF.

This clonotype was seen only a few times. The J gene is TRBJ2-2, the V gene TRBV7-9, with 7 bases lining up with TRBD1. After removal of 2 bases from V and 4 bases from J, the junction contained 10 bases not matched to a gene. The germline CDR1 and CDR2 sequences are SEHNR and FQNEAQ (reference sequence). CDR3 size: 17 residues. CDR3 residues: CASSLWAGGAGTGELFF. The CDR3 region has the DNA TGTGCCAGCAGCTTATGGGCAGGGGGTGCGGGCACCGGGGAGCTGTTTTTT.

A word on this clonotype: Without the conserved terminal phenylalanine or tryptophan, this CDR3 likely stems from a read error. The CDR3 reads CASSFGTANTEAFS. The CDR3, as DNA: TGTGCCAGCAGCTTTGGGACAGCCAACACTGAAGCTTTCTCT. The J gene is TRBJ1-1, the V gene TRBV7-9; 7 nucleotides match TRBD1. The germline CDR1 and CDR2 sequences are SEHNR and FQNEAQ (reference sequence). The CDR3 is 14 amino acids. J gave up 2 bases and V 3 bases, and 3 bases lay outside the gene matches.

The CDR3, as DNA: TGCGCCAGCAGCCTCCACCTTGCGGACTACAATGAGCAGTTCTTC. The encoded protein is CASSLHLADYNEQFF. This sequence joins TRBV4-1 and TRBJ2-1; D is unresolved. The V end lost 4 bases, the J end lost 3 bases, and 13 bases lay between the germline ends. CDR1 and CDR2 from the germline V gene are MGHRA and YSYEKL. The CDR3 length is 15 residues.

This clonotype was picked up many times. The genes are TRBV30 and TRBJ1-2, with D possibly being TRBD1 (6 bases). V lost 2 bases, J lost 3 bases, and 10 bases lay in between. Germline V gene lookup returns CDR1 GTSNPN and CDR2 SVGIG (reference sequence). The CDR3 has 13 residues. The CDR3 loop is CAWSTTGHYGYTF. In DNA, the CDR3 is TGTGCCTGGAGTACCACAGGGCACTATGGCTACACCTTC.

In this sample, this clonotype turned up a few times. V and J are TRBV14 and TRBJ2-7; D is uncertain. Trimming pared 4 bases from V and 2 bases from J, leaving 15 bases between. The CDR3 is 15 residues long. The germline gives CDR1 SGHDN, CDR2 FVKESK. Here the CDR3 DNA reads TGTGCCAGCAGCCGAGCACGGCCTGGGGCCTACGAGCAGTACTTC. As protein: CASSRARPGAYEQYF.

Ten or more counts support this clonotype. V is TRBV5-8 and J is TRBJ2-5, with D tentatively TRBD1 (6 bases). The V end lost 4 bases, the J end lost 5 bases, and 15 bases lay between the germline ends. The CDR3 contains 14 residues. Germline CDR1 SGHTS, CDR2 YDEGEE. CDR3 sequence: CASSTTGTPETQYF. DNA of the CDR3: TGTGCCAGCAGCACTACAGGGACCCCCGAGACCCAGTACTTC.

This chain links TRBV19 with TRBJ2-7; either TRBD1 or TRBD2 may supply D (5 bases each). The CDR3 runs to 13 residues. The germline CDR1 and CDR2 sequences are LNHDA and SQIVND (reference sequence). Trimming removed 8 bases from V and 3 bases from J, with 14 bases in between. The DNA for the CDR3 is TGTGCCAGTGGGGACCCCCCAGGCTACGAGCAGTACTTC. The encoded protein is CASGDPPGYEQYF.